Shown below are 12 T cell receptor beta chains from a single sample sequenced in a study of blood T cell repertoires in COVID-19 (dated by TCRdb to 2019 to 2021). The library relied on the immunoSEQ multiplex PCR assay. TCRdb's version of the immuneACCESS table is confined to in-frame rearrangements and falls short of the full clone set. An unresolved V gene accounts for under half of the shortfall where checked; the remainder is of unknown origin. This sample lists 75,000 to 100,000 clones; over 75% were detected once. In total, the top ten clones hold about 10% of the sample. Sequences were obtained from peripheral blood. Every receptor here comes from a woman older than 75 with acute or convalescent COVID-19.

The CDR3 DNA reads as TGTGCCAGCAGCTTGGGACAGGCGAGCTTCTACGAGCAGTACGTC. Encoded protein: CASSLGQASFYEQYV. The genes are TRBV7-8 and TRBJ2-7; 8 bases line up with TRBD1. The CDR3 totals 15 residues. From germline, CDR1 is SGHVS and CDR2 FQNEAQ. V was clipped by 3 bases and J by 3 bases; unmatched bases: 7.

V gene TRBV11-2 combines with J gene TRBJ1-4; D unclear. V gave up 3 bases and J gave up 4 bases, with 12 bases separating them. Germline CDR1 and CDR2: SGHAT and FQNNGV. This CDR3 comprises 15 residues. DNA of the CDR3: TGTGCCAGCAGCTTGGCCGCCCTTTATAATGAAAAACTGTTTTTT. Translation gives CASSLAALYNEKLFF. The variable domain in full, with the rest retrieved from reference TRBV11-2 and TRBJ1-4, is EAGVAQSPRYKIIEKRQSVAFWCNPISGHATLYWYQQILGQGPKLLIQFQNNGVVDDSQLPKDRFSAERLKGVDSTLKIQPAKLEDSAVYLCASSLAALYNEKLFFGSGTQLSVL.

The V call is TRBV30, the J call TRBJ2-7; D is uncertain. The CDR3 has 13 amino acids. V was cut by 0 bases and J by 0 bases, with 6 bases left in between. The germline V gene has CDR1 GTSNPN and CDR2 SVGIG (reference sequence). CDR3 bases: TGTGCCTGGAGTGTACGGTACTCCTACGAGCAGTACTTC. It yields the protein CAWSVRYSYEQYF.

This sequence joins TRBV28 and TRBJ2-3; D might be TRBD1 (5 bases). The V gene's germline CDR1 is MDHEN and CDR2 SYDVKM. Trimming shortened V by 2 bases and J by 6 bases, and 9 bases separated the two germline ends. The length of the CDR3 is 13 residues. The CDR3 loop reads CASSLGALDTQYF. The CDR3 coding sequence is TGTGCCAGCAGTTTAGGGGCCTTGGATACGCAGTATTTT.

This chain joins TRBV7-6 and TRBJ1-4; 9 nucleotides agree with TRBD1. V shed 5 bases and J 7 bases; nucleotides not matched to a gene: 11. CDR3 length equals 16 residues. The V gene's germline CDR1 is SGHVS and CDR2 FNYEAQ. CDR3 bases: TGTGCCAGCAGCCCGGGTTGGGGACAGGGAGCTGAAAAACTGTTTTTT. It yields the protein CASSPGWGQGAEKLFF.

V is TRBV2 and J is TRBJ1-6; 10 nucleotides line up with TRBD1. The CDR3 is made up of 13 amino acids. V shed 7 bases and J 9 bases; nucleotides not matched to a gene: 3. From germline, CDR1 is SNHLY and CDR2 FYNNEI. As DNA, the CDR3 is TGTGCCAGCACGGGACAGGGGAGTTCACCCCTCCACTTT. Amino acids: CASTGQGSSPLHF.

This clone was seen a single time. The chain employs TRBV19 and TRBJ2-7; 7 nucleotides line up with TRBD2. The CDR3 totals 14 residues. The germline V gene encodes CDR1 LNHDA and CDR2 SQIVND (reference sequence). V lost 6 bases, J lost 3 bases, and 8 bases stayed unmatched. CDR3 DNA sequence: TGTGCCAGTAGCCCCGGAGTAGCGGGCTACGAGCAGTACTTC. Translating it yields CASSPGVAGYEQYF.

This sequence joins TRBV5-6 and TRBJ1-3; 10 nucleotides line up with TRBD1. The germline V gene encodes CDR1 SGHDT and CDR2 YYEEEE. With 1 base clipped from V and 4 bases from J, the junction kept 14 bases outside the gene matches. This CDR3 is 19 amino acids long. The CDR3 DNA reads as TGTGCCAGCAGCTTGTTGGGACAGGGGTTCCTAGGATCCGGAAACACCATATATTTT. The encoded protein is CASSLLGQGFLGSGNTIYF. The variable domain in full, completed from reference TRBV5-6 and TRBJ1-3, reads DAGVTQSPTHLIKTRGQQVTLRCSPKSGHDTVSWYQQALGQGPQFIFQYYEEEERQRGNFPDRFSGHQFPNYSSELNVNALLLGDSALYLCASSLLGQGFLGSGNTIYFGEGSWLTVV.

CDR3 loop: CASNTGLAGNTGELFF. CDR3 DNA: TGTGCCAGCAACACGGGACTAGCGGGGAACACCGGGGAGCTGTTTTTT. The chain couples TRBV2 to TRBJ2-2; 12 nucleotides line up with TRBD2. Looked up from germline, CDR1 is SNHLY and CDR2 is FYNNEI. V trimming: 7 bases; J trimming: 1 base; junction bases outside the gene matches: 4. The CDR3 runs 16 residues.

This sequence joins TRBV5-6 and TRBJ1-5; 7 bases line up with TRBD1. Germline trimming cut 4 bases from V and 6 bases from J; bases unmatched to any gene: 4. The length of the CDR3 is 13 residues. The germline V gene encodes CDR1 SGHDT and CDR2 YYEEEE. The CDR3 DNA is TGTGCCAGCAGCACAGGGGAAGGTCAGCCCCAGCATTTT. Translating it yields CASSTGEGQPQHF.

This clone occurred a few times. The J gene is TRBJ1-6, the V gene TRBV7-9; the D gene is possibly TRBD1 (5 bases). This CDR3 has 17 residues. V gave up 3 bases and J gave up 0 bases, with 12 bases separating them. Germline values: CDR1 SEHNR, CDR2 FQNEAQ (reference sequence). The CDR3 loop reads CASSLGQPSSYNSPLHF. The CDR3 DNA reads as TGTGCCAGCAGCTTGGGGCAGCCTAGCTCCTATAATTCACCCCTCCACTTT.

The chain couples TRBV14 to TRBJ2-3, with TRBD2 matching over 8 bases. The CDR3 totals 15 residues. The germline gives CDR1 SGHDN, CDR2 FVKESK. V dropped 2 bases and J dropped 1; count of bases not matched to a gene: 2. CDR3 nucleotides: TGTGCCAGCAGCCAAATGGGACTAGGCACAGATACGCAGTATTTT. Translation: CASSQMGLGTDTQYF.